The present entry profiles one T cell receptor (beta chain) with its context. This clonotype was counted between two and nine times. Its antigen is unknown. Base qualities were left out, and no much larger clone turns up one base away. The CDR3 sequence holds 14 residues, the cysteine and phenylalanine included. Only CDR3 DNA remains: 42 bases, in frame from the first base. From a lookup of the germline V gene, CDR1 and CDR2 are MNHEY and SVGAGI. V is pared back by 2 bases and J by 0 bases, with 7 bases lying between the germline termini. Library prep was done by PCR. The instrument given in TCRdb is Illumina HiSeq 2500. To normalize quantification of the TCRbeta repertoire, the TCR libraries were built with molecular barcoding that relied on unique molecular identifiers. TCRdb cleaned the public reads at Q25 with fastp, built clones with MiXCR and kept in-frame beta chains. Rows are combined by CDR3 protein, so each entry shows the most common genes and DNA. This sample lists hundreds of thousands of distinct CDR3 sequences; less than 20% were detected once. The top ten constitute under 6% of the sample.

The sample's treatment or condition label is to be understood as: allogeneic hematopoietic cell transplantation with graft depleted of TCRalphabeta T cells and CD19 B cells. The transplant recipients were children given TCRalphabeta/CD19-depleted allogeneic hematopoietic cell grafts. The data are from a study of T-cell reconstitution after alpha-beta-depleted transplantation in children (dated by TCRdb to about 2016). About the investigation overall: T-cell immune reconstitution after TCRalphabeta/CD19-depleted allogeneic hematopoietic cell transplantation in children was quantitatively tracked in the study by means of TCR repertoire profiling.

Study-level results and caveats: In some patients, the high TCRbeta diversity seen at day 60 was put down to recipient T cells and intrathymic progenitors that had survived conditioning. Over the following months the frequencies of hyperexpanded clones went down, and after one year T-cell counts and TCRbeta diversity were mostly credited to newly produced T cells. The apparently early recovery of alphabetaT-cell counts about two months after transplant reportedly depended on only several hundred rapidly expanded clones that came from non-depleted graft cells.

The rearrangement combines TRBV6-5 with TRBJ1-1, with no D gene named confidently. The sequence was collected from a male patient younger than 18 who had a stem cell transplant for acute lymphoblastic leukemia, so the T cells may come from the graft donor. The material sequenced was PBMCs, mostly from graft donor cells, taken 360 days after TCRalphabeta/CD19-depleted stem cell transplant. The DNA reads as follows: TGTGCCAGCAGTTACCCGAATTTGAACACTGAAGCTTTCTTT. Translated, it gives CASSYPNLNTEAFF.